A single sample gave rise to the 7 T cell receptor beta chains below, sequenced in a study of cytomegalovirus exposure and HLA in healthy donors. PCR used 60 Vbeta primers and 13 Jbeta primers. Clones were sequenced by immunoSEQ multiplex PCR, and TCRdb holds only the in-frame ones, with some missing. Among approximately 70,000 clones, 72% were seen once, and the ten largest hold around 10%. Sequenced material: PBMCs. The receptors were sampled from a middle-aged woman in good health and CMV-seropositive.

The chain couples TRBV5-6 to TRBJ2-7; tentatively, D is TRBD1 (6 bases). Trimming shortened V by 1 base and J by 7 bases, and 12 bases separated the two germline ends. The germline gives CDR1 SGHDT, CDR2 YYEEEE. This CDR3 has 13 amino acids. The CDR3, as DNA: TGTGCCAGCAGCTTGTTGGGGGCAGGGGAGCAGTACTTC. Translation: CASSLLGAGEQYF.

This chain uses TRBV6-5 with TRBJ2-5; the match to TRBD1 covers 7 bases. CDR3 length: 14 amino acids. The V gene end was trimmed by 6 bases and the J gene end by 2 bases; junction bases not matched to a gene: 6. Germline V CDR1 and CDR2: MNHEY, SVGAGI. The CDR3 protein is CASRPPGQQETQYF. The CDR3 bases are TGTGCCAGCAGACCCCCGGGACAGCAAGAGACCCAGTACTTC.

CDR3 bases: TGTGCCAGCAGCTTATTTGGGAGCAGGTCCTACGAGCAGTACTTC. Its protein product is CASSLFGSRSYEQYF. This sequence joins TRBV7-8 and TRBJ2-7; possible D gene TRBD2, 5 bases. The CDR3 is 15 amino acids. V lost 2 bases to trimming and J lost 1 base, with 12 bases between them. CDR1 is SGHVS and CDR2 is FQNEAQ in the germline V gene.

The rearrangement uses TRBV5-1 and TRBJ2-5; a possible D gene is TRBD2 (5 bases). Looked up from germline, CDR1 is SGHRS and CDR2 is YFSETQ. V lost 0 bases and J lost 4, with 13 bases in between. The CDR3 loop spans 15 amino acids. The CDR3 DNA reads TGCGCCAGCAGCTTGGCCGGACTCGCGCTAGAGACCCAGTACTTC. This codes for CASSLAGLALETQYF. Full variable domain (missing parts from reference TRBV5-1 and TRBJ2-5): KAGVTQTPRYLIKTRGQQVTLSCSPISGHRSVSWYQQTPGQGLQFLFEYFSETQRNKGNFPGRFSGRQFSNSRSEMNVSTLELGDSALYLCASSLAGLALETQYFGPGTRLLVL.

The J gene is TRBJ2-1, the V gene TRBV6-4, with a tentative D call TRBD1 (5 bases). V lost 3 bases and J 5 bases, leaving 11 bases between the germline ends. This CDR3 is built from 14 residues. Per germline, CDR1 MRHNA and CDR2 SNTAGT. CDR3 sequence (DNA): TGTGCCAGCAGTGAGCGCCAGGGTGACAATGAGCAGTTCTTC. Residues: CASSERQGDNEQFF.

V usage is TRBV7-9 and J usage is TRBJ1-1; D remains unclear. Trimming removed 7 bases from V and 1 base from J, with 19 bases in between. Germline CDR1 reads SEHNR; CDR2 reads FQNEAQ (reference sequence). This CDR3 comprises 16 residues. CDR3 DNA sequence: TGTGCCAGCACCCTTGGGCGGGCAGAGGGGAACACTGAAGCTTTCTTT. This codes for CASTLGRAEGNTEAFF.

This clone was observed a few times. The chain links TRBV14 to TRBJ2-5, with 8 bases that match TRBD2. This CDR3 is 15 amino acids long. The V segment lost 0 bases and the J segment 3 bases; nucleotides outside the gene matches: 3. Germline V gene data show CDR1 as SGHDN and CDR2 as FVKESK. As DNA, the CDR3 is TGTGCCAGCAGCCAAGAGGCGGGAGGTGAAGAGACCCAGTACTTC. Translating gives CASSQEAGGEETQYF. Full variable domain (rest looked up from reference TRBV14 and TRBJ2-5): EAGVTQFPSHSVIEKGQTVTLRCDPISGHDNLYWYRRVMGKEIKFLLHFVKESKQDESGMPNNRFLAERTGGTYSTLKVQPAELEDSGVYFCASSQEAGGEETQYFGPGTRLLVL.